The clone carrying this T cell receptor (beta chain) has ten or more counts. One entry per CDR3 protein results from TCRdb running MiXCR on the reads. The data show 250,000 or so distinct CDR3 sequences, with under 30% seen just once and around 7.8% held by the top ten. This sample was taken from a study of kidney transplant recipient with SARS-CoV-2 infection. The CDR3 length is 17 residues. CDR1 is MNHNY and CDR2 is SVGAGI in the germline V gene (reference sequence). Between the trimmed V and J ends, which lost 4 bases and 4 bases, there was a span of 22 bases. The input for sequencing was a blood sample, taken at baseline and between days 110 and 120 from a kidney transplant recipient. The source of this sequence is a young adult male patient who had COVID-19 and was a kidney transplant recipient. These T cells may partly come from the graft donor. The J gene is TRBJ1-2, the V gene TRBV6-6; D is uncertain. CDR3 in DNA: TGTGCCAGCAGTTGCTTCTCAGGTGGGAGAAAGACCTATGGCTACACCTTC. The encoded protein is CASSCFSGGRKTYGYTF.